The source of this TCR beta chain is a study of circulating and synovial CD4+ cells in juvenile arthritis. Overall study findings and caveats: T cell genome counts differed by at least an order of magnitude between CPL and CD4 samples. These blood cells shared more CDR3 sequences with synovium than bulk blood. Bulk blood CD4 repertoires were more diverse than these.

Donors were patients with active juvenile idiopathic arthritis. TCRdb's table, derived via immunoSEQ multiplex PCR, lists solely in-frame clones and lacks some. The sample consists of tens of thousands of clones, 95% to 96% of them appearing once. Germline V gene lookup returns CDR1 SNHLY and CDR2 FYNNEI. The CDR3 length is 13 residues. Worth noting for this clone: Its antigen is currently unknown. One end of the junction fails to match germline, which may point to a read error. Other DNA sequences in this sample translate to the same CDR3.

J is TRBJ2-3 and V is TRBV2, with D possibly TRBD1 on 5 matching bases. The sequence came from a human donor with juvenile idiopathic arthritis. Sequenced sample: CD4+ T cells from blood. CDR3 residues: CASSDRATDTQYF. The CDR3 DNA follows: TGTGCCAGCAGTGATCGAGCGACAGATACGCAGTATTTC.